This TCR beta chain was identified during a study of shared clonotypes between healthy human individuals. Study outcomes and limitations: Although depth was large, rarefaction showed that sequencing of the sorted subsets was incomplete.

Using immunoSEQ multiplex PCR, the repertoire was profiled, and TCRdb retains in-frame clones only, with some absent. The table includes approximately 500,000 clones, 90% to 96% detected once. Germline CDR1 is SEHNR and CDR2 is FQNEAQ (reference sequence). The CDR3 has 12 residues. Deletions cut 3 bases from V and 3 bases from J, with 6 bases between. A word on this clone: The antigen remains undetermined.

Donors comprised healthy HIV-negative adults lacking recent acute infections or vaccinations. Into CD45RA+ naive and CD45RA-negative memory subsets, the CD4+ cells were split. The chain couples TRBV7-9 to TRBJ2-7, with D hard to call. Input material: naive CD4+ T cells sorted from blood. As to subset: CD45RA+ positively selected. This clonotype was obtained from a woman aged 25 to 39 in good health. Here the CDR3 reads CASSLVHYEQYF. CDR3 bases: TGTGCCAGCAGCTTGGTTCACTACGAGCAGTACTTC.